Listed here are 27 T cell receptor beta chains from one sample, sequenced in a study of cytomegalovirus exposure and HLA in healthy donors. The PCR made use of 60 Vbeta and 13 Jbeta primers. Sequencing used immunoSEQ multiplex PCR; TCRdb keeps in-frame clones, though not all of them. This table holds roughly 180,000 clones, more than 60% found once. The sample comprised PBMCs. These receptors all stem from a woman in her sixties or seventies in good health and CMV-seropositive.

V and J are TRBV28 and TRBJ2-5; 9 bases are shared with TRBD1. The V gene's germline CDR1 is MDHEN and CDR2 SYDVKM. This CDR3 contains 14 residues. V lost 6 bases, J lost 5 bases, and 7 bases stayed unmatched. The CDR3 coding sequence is TGTGCCAGCAGCCCCGGGACAGGGAGTGAGACCCAGTACTTC. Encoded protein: CASSPGTGSETQYF. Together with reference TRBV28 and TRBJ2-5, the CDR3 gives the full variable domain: DVKVTQSSRYLVKRTGEKVFLECVQDMDHENMFWYRQDPGLGLRLIYFSYDVKMKEKGDIPEGYSVSREKKERFSLILESASTNQTSMYLCASSPGTGSETQYFGPGTRLLVL.

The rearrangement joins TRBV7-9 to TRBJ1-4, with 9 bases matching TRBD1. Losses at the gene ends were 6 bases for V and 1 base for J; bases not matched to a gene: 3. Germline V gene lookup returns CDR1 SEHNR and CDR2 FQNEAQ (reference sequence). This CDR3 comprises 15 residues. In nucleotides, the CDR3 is TGTGCCAGCAGGTCGGACAGGGGAACTAATGAAAAACTGTTTTTT. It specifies CASRSDRGTNEKLFF.

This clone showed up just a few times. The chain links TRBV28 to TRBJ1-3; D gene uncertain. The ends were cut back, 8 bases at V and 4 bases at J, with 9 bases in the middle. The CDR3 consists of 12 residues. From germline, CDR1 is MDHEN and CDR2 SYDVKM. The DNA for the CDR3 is TGTGCCAGCCTGAGGTACGGAAACACCATATATTTT. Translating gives CASLRYGNTIYF.

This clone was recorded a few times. CDR3 DNA sequence: TGCGCCAGCAGCTTGGCCCTTGCGGGAGTAGGAACAGTGAGGCCCAATGAGCAGTTCTTC. This encodes CASSLALAGVGTVRPNEQFF. The V gene is TRBV5-1, the J gene TRBJ2-1; 7 nucleotides agree with TRBD2. V shed 0 bases and J 6 bases; nucleotides not matched to a gene: 21. CDR3 length: 20 amino acids. In germline, CDR1 is SGHRS, CDR2 YFSETQ. Variable domain in full (rest from reference TRBV5-1 and TRBJ2-1): KAGVTQTPRYLIKTRGQQVTLSCSPISGHRSVSWYQQTPGQGLQFLFEYFSETQRNKGNFPGRFSGRQFSNSRSEMNVSTLELGDSALYLCASSLALAGVGTVRPNEQFFGPGTRLTVL.

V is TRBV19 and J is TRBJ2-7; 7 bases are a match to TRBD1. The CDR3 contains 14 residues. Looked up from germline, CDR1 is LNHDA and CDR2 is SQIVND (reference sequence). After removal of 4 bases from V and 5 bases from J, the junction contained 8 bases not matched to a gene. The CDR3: CASSTDRNSDEQYF. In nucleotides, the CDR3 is TGTGCCAGTAGTACGGACAGGAACTCGGACGAGCAGTACTTC.

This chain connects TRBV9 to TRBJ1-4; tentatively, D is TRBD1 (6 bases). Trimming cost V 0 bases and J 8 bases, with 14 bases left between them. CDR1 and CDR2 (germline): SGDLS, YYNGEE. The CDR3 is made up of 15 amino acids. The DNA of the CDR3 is TGTGCCAGCAGCGTAGCTACTACAGGGCGGGAAAAACTGTTTTTT. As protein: CASSVATTGREKLFF. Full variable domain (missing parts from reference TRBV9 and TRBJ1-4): DSGVTQTPKHLITATGQRVTLRCSPRSGDLSVYWYQQSLDQGLQFLIQYYNGEERAKGNILERFSAQQFPDLHSELNLSSLELGDSALYFCASSVATTGREKLFFGSGTQLSVL.

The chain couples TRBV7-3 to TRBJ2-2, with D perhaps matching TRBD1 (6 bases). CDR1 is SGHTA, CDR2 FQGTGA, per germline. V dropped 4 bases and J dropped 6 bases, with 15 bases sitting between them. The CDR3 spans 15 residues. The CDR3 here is CASSSSYREAGELFF. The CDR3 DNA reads TGTGCCAGCAGCTCGTCTTACAGGGAAGCCGGGGAGCTGTTTTTT.

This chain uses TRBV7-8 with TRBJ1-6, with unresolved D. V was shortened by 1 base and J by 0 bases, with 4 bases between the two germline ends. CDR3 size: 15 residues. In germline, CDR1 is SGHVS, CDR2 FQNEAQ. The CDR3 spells CASSLDSSYNSPLHF. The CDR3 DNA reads TGTGCCAGCAGCTTAGACAGCTCCTATAATTCACCCCTCCACTTT.

The CDR3 DNA reads as TGTGCCTGGAGCCGGGAAGAAGCTTTCTTT. This translates into CAWSREEAFF. The V call is TRBV30, the J call TRBJ1-1; D ambiguous. This CDR3 is built from 10 residues. Trimming shortened V by 3 bases and J by 8 bases, and 7 bases separated the two germline ends. The germline gives CDR1 GTSNPN, CDR2 SVGIG (reference sequence).

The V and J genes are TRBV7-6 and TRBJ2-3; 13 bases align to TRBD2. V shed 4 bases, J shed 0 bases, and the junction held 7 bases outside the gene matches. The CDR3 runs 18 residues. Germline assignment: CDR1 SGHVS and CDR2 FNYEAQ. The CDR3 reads CASSSLGTSGVSTDTQYF. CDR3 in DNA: TGTGCCAGCAGCTCCCTAGGGACTAGCGGGGTTAGCACAGATACGCAGTATTTT.

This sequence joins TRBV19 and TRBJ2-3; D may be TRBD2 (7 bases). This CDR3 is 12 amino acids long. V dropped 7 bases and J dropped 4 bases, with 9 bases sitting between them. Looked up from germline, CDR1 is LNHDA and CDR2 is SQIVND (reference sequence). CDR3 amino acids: CASNGGPDTQYF. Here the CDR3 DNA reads TGTGCCAGTAACGGGGGGCCAGATACGCAGTATTTT.

The CDR3 nucleotides read TGTGCCAGCAGCTTACCCTTGTACAATGAGCAGTTCTTC. This gives the protein CASSLPLYNEQFF. The J gene is TRBJ2-1, the V gene TRBV7-4; D not certain. The CDR3 contains 13 residues. Germline V gene data show CDR1 as SGHVT and CDR2 as SQSDAQ. V lost 2 bases and J 4 bases, leaving 6 bases between the germline ends.

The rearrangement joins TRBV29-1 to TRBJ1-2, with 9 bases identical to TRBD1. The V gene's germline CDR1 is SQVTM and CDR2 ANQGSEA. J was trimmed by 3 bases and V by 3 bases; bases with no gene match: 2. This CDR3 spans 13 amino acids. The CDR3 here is CSVEGTGHYGYTF. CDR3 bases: TGCAGCGTTGAGGGGACAGGGCACTATGGCTACACCTTC.

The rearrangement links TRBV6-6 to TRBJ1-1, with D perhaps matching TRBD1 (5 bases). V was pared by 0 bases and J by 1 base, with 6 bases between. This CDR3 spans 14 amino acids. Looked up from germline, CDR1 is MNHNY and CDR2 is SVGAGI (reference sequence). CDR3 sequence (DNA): TGTGCCAGCAGTTACTCGGGGGGGAACACTGAAGCTTTCTTT. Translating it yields CASSYSGGNTEAFF.

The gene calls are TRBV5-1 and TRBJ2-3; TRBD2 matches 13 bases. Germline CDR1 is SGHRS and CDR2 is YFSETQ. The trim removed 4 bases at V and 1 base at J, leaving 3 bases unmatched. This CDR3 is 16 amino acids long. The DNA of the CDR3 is TGCGCCAGCAGCCCTGGACTAGCGGGGGGCACAGATACGCAGTATTTT. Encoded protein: CASSPGLAGGTDTQYF. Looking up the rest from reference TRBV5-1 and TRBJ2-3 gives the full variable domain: KAGVTQTPRYLIKTRGQQVTLSCSPISGHRSVSWYQQTPGQGLQFLFEYFSETQRNKGNFPGRFSGRQFSNSRSEMNVSTLELGDSALYLCASSPGLAGGTDTQYFGPGTRLTVL.

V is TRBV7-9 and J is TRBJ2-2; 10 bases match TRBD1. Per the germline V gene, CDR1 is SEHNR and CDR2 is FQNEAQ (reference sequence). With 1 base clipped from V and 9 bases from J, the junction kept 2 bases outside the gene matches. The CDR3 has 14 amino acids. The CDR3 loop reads CASSLGQGARELFF. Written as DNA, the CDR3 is TGTGCCAGCAGCTTAGGACAGGGGGCCCGGGAGCTGTTTTTT.

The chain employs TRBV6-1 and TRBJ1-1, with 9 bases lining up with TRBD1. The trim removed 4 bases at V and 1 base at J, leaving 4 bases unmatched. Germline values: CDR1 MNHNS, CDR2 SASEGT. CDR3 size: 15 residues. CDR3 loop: CASSVLGQGNTEAFF. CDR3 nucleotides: TGTGCCAGCAGTGTACTGGGACAGGGGAACACTGAAGCTTTCTTT.

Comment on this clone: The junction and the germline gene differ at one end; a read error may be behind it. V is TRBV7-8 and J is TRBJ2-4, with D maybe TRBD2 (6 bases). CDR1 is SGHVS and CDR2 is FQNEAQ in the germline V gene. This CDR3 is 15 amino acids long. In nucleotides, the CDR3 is TGTGCCAGCAGCTTAGGAGCGGGCGGCGGGAACAGTCAGTACTTC. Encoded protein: CASSLGAGGGNSQYF.

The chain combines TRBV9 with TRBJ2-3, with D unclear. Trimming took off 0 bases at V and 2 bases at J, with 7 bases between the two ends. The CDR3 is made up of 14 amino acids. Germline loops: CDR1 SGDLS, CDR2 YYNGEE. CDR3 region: CASSVGQITDTQYF. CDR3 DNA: TGTGCCAGCAGCGTAGGGCAGATCACAGATACGCAGTATTTT.

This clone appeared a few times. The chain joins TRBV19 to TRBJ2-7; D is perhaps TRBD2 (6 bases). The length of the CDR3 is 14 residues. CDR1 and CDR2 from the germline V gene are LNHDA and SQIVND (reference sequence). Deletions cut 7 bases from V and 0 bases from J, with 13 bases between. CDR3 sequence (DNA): TGTGCCAGTAACCCGGGAGAAAGCTCCTACGAGCAGTACTTC. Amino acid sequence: CASNPGESSYEQYF. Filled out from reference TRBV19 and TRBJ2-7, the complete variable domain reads DGGITQSPKYLFRKEGQNVTLSCEQNLNHDAMYWYRQDPGQGLRLIYYSQIVNDFQKGDIAEGYSVSREKKESFPLTVTSAQKNPTAFYLCASNPGESSYEQYFGPGTRLTVT.

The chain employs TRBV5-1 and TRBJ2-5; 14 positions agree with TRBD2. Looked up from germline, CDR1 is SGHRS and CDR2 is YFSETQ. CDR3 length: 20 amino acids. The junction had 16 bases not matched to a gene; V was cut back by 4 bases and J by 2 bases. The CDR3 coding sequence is TGCGCCAGCAGCCAAACCACCCCGGGACTAGCGGGAGATCGGCAAGAGACCCAGTACTTC. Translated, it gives CASSQTTPGLAGDRQETQYF.

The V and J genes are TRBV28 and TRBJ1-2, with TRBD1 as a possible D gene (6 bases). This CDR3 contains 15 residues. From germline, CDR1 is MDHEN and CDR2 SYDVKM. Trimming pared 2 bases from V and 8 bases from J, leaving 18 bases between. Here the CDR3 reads CASSLVLRGASGYTF. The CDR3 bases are TGTGCCAGCAGTTTAGTATTGCGGGGGGCGTCAGGCTACACCTTC.

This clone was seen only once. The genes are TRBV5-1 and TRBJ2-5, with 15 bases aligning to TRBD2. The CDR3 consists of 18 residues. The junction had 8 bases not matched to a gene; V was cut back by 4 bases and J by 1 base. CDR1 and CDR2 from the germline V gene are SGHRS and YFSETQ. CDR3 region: CASSPGTSGGPPQETQYF. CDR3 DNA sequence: TGCGCCAGCAGCCCCGGGACTAGCGGGGGGCCGCCCCAAGAGACCCAGTACTTC.

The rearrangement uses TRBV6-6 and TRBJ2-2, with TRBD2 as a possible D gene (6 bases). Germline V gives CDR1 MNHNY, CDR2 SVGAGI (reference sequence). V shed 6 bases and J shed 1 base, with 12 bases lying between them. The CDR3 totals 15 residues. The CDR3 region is CASRSGVLNTGELFF. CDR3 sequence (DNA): TGTGCCAGCAGATCGGGGGTCCTGAACACCGGGGAGCTGTTTTTT.

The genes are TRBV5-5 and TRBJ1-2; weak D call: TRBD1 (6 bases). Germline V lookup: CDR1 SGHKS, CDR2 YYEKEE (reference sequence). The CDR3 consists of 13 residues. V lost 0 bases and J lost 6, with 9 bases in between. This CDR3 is CASSLGQGNGYTF. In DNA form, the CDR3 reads TGTGCCAGCAGCTTGGGCCAGGGGAATGGCTACACCTTC.

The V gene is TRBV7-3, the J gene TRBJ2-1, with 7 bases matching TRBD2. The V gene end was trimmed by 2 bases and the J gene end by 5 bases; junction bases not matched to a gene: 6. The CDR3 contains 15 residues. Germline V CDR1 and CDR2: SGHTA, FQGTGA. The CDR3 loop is CASSLEGRENNEQFF. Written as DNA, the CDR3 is TGTGCCAGCAGCTTAGAAGGGCGGGAGAACAATGAGCAGTTCTTC.

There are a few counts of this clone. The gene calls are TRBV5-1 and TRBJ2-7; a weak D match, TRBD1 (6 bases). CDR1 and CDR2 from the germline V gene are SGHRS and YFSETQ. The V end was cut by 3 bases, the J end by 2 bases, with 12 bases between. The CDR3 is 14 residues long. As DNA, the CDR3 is TGCGCCAGCAGCTCCCCGGACAGTACCTACGAGCAGTACTTC. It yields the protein CASSSPDSTYEQYF.